The present T cell receptor beta chain was sequenced within a study of Graves' ophthalmopathy and Graves' hyperthyroidism. Study-wide points: Ophthalmopathy cases were distinguished from stable hyperthyroidism by a 13-signature model, reaching 87.88% sensitivity and over 80% specificity. Appearing in blood as well were most expanded thyroid clonotypes above 0.001 frequency.

This clonotype appeared a few times. Its antigen is not known. Clinical symptoms, serum thyroxine, TRAb, thyroid ultrasound and orbital computed tomography determined diagnosis. TCR beta CDR3 amplification used RNA transcripts. After a first-round RT-PCR with HTBI primers, a second-round multiplex PCR was run. TCRdb fed the multiplex PCR reads into MiXCR, producing one record per CDR3 protein. The sample contains 680,000 or so distinct CDR3 sequences, about 20% of which appear only once. Specimen: peripheral blood. The sequence came from a woman between 18 and 30 years old with stable Graves' hyperthyroidism. Some clones in this sample may be carry-over from other donors' samples.

CDR3: CAWSPGHWGGLATEAFF. In nucleotides, the CDR3 is TGTGCCTGGAGTCCAGGACACTGGGGCGGTCTTGCCACTGAAGCTTTCTTT. The chain links TRBV30 to TRBJ1-1; maybe TRBD1 (5 bases). The V end was cut by 2 bases, the J end by 4 bases, with 23 bases between. Germline assignment: CDR1 GTSNPN and CDR2 SVGIG (reference sequence). The CDR3 sequence is 17 residues long.